This T cell receptor (beta chain) was identified during a study of blood T cell repertoires in COVID-19. Study in general: Donors in the United States, Italy and Spain gave samples during acute or convalescent COVID-19.

Sequencing was performed with immunoSEQ multiplex PCR; in TCRdb, only in-frame clones are kept and a portion is missing. The sample records approximately 270,000 clones, around 89% being singletons. Trimming shortened V by 5 bases and J by 2 bases, and 13 bases separated the two germline ends. The CDR3 is made up of 14 amino acids. The V gene's germline CDR1 is SGHAT and CDR2 FQNNGV. Note on this clone: Other DNA sequences in the sample encode the same CDR3.

Sequencing was done on a sample of peripheral blood. This chain uses TRBV11-2 with TRBJ2-7, with TRBD1 as a possible D gene (5 bases). The TCR sequence derives from a woman aged 25 to 39 with COVID-19, enrolled during active disease. The CDR3 DNA sequence: TGTGCCAGCAGCCCACAGGCGTCGCCCTACGAGCAGTACTTC. Its translation is CASSPQASPYEQYF.